This entry describes one T cell receptor beta chain. Its antigen is unknown. No much larger clonotype is one base removed from it; base qualities were not supplied. The collaborating institutions used their own protocols to collect whole blood in K2EDTA tubes. For TCRbeta analysis, collaborators shipped samples in one of three forms: frozen whole blood, isolated PBMCs, or DNA extracted from either of those sample types. TCRbeta CDR3 regions were amplified from genomic DNA using the immunoSEQ Assay, a bias-controlled multiplex PCR. Regarding the original processing steps: The number of nucleated cells in each sample was estimated from the amplification of reference gene primers within the assay. Sequence reads were collapsed and filtered to measure the absolute abundance of every unique TCRbeta CDR3 rearrangement. For each sample, productive Simpson clonality was calculated as the square root of Simpson's diversity index over productive rearrangements. TCRdb stores this immuneACCESS table with in-frame sequences only. Part of the clones is absent; in the studies checked, under half of the shortfall reflects unresolved V genes, and no reason is known for the rest. For V, J and clone size, that table is used; D and trimming come from the DNA. A total of some 120,000 clones appear in this sample, 85% to 90% of them only once. Together, the top ten hold approximately 19% of the sample.

The data derive from a study of blood T cell repertoires in COVID-19 (TCRdb year 2020). Notes on the research overall: Samples from collaborators originated in the United States, Italy and Spain and spanned both the acute and convalescent phases of COVID-19. Subjects who had been exposed to COVID-19, were actively infected with it, or had recovered from it provided the deeply sampled blood TCRbeta repertoires that made up the dataset. The sample metadata nearly always contained a de-identified subject ID, COVID-19 status, age in years and sex. Samples were obtained from the ongoing ImmuneRACE study (first 160 participants) and from 950 to 1,500 subjects provided by 6 global collaborators. Where HLA class I and class II types were available, the types were taken from metadata supplied by the sample provider, not from assay-based typing. The repertoires were released in a freely available public database meant as a resource for research on the immune response to SARS-CoV-2. The material from the prospective study consisted of cDNA or gDNA derived from T cells, B-cell-depleted T cells, or PBMCs.

Overall results and qualifications from the work: Clinical and demographic metadata were provided uncurated, with the amount varying by source and participant.

The material sequenced was peripheral blood. The sequence derives from a human donor with acute or convalescent COVID-19. The donor label of this sample is uncertain.

In nucleotide form, the sequence is TGTGCCAGCAGTGATACAGGGGGCTGGCAGCCCCAGCATTTT. Its protein reads: CASSDTGGWQPQHF. Recombination connected TRBV2 to TRBJ1-5; the junction holds 9 bases that match TRBD1. From its cysteine to its phenylalanine, the CDR3 spans 14 amino acids. This entry keeps only the CDR3 DNA: 42 bases, framed from base 1. Sequences SNHLY (CDR1) and FYNNEI (CDR2) are obtained from the germline V gene. V and J are trimmed by 3 bases and 7 bases, and the gene matches miss 4 bases of the junction.